The 30 T cell receptor beta chains reported below all come from one sample, sequenced in a study of T cell repertoires in cytomegalovirus infection. TCRdb fed the reads into MiXCR, producing one record per CDR3 protein. The profile shows some 480,000 distinct CDR3 sequences, 33% of them singletons. The antigens of these receptors remain unknown. Here the sequenced sample was cultured PBMCs, taken from culture after CMV antigen stimulation. Receptors originate from a human donor in good health (CMV status not recorded). Some clones in this sample may be carry-over from other donors' samples.

V is TRBV6-1 and J is TRBJ1-1, with D hard to call. The germline gives CDR1 MNHNS, CDR2 SASEGT. The CDR3 sequence is 13 residues long. The V and J ends lost 7 bases and 1 base respectively, with 10 bases between them. The CDR3 protein is CASTRTANTEAFF. Here the CDR3 DNA reads TGTGCCAGCACCCGGACGGCGAACACTGAAGCTTTCTTT.

The rearrangement links TRBV19 to TRBJ2-2; D call uncertain. V was cut by 4 bases and J by 2 bases, with 8 bases left in between. The CDR3 totals 14 residues. Germline values: CDR1 LNHDA, CDR2 SQIVND (reference sequence). CDR3 DNA sequence: TGTGCCAGTAGTAGGGCACATAACACCGGGGAGCTGTTTTTT. Protein: CASSRAHNTGELFF.

The CDR3 coding sequence is TGTGCCAGCACCTCGGACATTTGGAGCGGGAGTGTATATGAGCAGTTCTTC. This sequence encodes CASTSDIWSGSVYEQFF. The chain employs TRBV6-6 and TRBJ2-1; TRBD2 matches 8 bases. Germline assignment: CDR1 MNHNY and CDR2 SVGAGI (reference sequence). The CDR3 is made up of 17 amino acids. V shed 7 bases, J shed 8 bases, and the junction held 19 bases outside the gene matches.

This clonotype was seen many times. The rearrangement links TRBV10-2 to TRBJ2-5; D possibly corresponds to TRBD1 (6 bases). Germline V gene data show CDR1 as WSHSY and CDR2 as SAAADI. Trimming left V 6 bases short and J 1 base short, with 9 bases between. This CDR3 contains 13 residues. CDR3 sequence reads: CASREDSQETQYF. The CDR3, as DNA: TGCGCCAGCAGAGAGGACAGCCAAGAGACCCAGTACTTC.

The chain combines TRBV2 with TRBJ2-5; 9 bases are a match to TRBD2. This CDR3 comprises 13 residues. Germline V CDR1 and CDR2: SNHLY, FYNNEI. Losses at the gene ends were 6 bases for V and 5 bases for J; bases not matched to a gene: 4. The CDR3 is CASRAGGMETQYF. CDR3 coding DNA: TGTGCCAGCAGAGCGGGAGGCATGGAGACCCAGTACTTC.

The table lists this clonotype with a few counts. This sequence joins TRBV6-2 or TRBV6-3 and TRBJ2-1; 8 bases are shared with TRBD2. CDR1 is MNHEY, CDR2 SVGEGT, per germline. The CDR3 sequence is 15 residues long. After removal of 1 base from V and 8 bases from J, the junction contained 7 bases not matched to a gene. The CDR3, as DNA: TGTGCCAGCAGTTACTTTGCGGGAGGAATGGATGAGCAGTTCTTC. It translates to CASSYFAGGMDEQFF.

The gene calls are TRBV11-2 and TRBJ2-1, with TRBD2 matching over 7 bases. Germline trimming cut 5 bases from V and 6 bases from J; bases unmatched to any gene: 13. Germline assignment: CDR1 SGHAT and CDR2 FQNNGV. This CDR3 has 16 residues. CDR3 loop: CASSPLYGRVSNEQFF. The CDR3 nucleotides read TGTGCCAGCAGCCCCCTTTATGGGAGGGTGAGCAATGAGCAGTTCTTC.

This clonotype has only a few counts. The rearrangement joins TRBV6-1 to TRBJ1-1, with D unclear. Trimming took off 8 bases at V and 0 bases at J, with 16 bases between the two ends. Germline V gene sequence: CDR1 MNHNS, CDR2 SASEGT. The CDR3 runs to 15 residues. The CDR3 region is CASQQEQLMNTEAFF. In nucleotides, the CDR3 is TGTGCCAGCCAGCAGGAGCAACTCATGAACACTGAAGCTTTCTTT.

V and J are TRBV14 and TRBJ2-7; 10 bases match TRBD2. The germline CDR1 and CDR2 sequences are SGHDN and FVKESK. J lost 5 bases, V lost 1 base, and 8 bases had no gene match. This CDR3 contains 16 residues. DNA of the CDR3: TGTGCCAGCAGCCAAGCCTATACACTAGCGGGAAACGAGCAGTACTTC. Translated: CASSQAYTLAGNEQYF.

The rearrangement joins TRBV12-3 or TRBV12-4 to TRBJ2-2; 8 bases are a match to TRBD1. CDR3 length: 17 amino acids. The V and J ends lost 7 bases and 5 bases, in that order; junction bases with no gene match: 15. CDR3 sequence (DNA): TGTGCCAGCATGGAGGGGACAGGTCCGGCGGGGACCGGGGAGCTGTTTTTT. This sequence encodes CASMEGTGPAGTGELFF.

This clonotype was seen a few times. The chain couples TRBV29-1 to TRBJ2-4, with 11 bases matching TRBD1. The length of the CDR3 is 14 residues. V lost 6 bases and J lost 3; bases outside the gene matches: 4. Germline V gives CDR1 SQVTM, CDR2 ANQGSEA. The CDR3 here is CSVGTGGGKNIQYF. The CDR3 coding sequence is TGCAGCGTGGGGACAGGGGGAGGCAAAAACATTCAGTACTTC.

The rearrangement joins TRBV11-2 to TRBJ1-1, with D uncertain. CDR1 is SGHAT, CDR2 FQNNGV, per germline. CDR3 size: 12 residues. V lost 2 bases, J lost 4 bases, and 5 bases lay in between. The CDR3 sequence: CASSLFFTEAFF. CDR3 bases: TGTGCCAGCAGCTTATTTTTCACTGAAGCTTTCTTT.

V gene TRBV7-2 combines with J gene TRBJ2-1, with D perhaps matching TRBD2 (7 bases). The CDR3 runs 14 residues. Per germline, CDR1 SGHTA and CDR2 FQGNSA. V was clipped by 8 bases and J by 8 bases, with 19 bases between them. The CDR3 DNA is TGTGCCAGCTCCGAGGGGGGGGGCGGAGATGAGCAGTTCTTC. Amino acid sequence: CASSEGGGGDEQFF.

V is TRBV5-1 and J is TRBJ1-4, with TRBD1 matching 7 bases. Germline CDR1 and CDR2: SGHRS and YFSETQ. CDR3 length equals 14 residues. The trim removed 3 bases at V and 8 bases at J, leaving 7 bases unmatched. The CDR3 DNA is TGCGCCAGCAGCTCCGACAGGGACCTCGAAAAACTGTTTTTT. Translated: CASSSDRDLEKLFF.

This clonotype was seen a handful of times. The J gene is TRBJ2-6, the V gene TRBV6-2 or TRBV6-3; 7 nucleotides match TRBD2. The CDR3 length is 18 residues. The germline CDR1 and CDR2 sequences are MNHEY and SVGEGT. V lost 4 bases and J lost 3; bases outside the gene matches: 12. CDR3 bases: TGTGCCAGCAGTTGGGATGGCGGGAGTGTCGGTGGGGCCAACGTCCTGACTTTC. It yields the protein CASSWDGGSVGGANVLTF.

This clonotype has a handful of counts. This chain joins TRBV7-2 and TRBJ2-1; 8 nucleotides agree with TRBD2. Germline V gives CDR1 SGHTA, CDR2 FQGNSA. The V and J ends lost 5 bases and 6 bases, in that order; junction bases with no gene match: 9. The CDR3 runs to 15 residues. The CDR3 sequence is CASSPRGEGLNEQFF. The DNA for the CDR3 is TGTGCCAGCAGCCCGCGGGGGGAGGGCCTCAATGAGCAGTTCTTC. Using reference TRBV7-2 and TRBJ2-1 for the parts outside the CDR3, the full variable domain is GAGVSQSPSNKVTEKGKDVELRCDPISGHTALYWYRQSLGQGLEFLIYFQGNSAPDKSGLPSDRFSAERTGGSVSTLTIQRTQQEDSAVYLCASSPRGEGLNEQFFGPGTRLTVL.

This chain links TRBV27 with TRBJ2-6, with 7 positions matching TRBD1. The V gene's germline CDR1 is MNHEY and CDR2 SMNVEV (reference sequence). This CDR3 comprises 16 residues. V trimming: 5 bases; J trimming: 0 bases; junction bases outside the gene matches: 4. The CDR3 region is CASSGDSLSGANVLTF. CDR3 coding DNA: TGTGCCAGCAGTGGGGACAGCCTCTCTGGGGCCAACGTCCTGACTTTC.

The gene calls are TRBV7-6 and TRBJ2-3; TRBD2 agrees at 11 bases. The junction had 16 bases not matched to a gene; V was cut back by 0 bases and J by 11 bases. Germline loops: CDR1 SGHVS, CDR2 FNYEAQ. The length of the CDR3 is 18 residues. CDR3 protein: CASSLAARTSGYAQGQYF. DNA for the CDR3: TGTGCCAGCAGCTTAGCGGCCCGGACTAGCGGGTATGCACAGGGGCAGTATTTT.

J is TRBJ1-1 and V is TRBV19; D is unclear. This CDR3 comprises 13 residues. Germline V gives CDR1 LNHDA, CDR2 SQIVND (reference sequence). The V end lost 3 bases, the J end lost 0 bases, and 5 bases lay between the germline ends. The CDR3 sequence: CASSIKVNTEAFF. The CDR3 bases are TGTGCCAGTAGTATCAAGGTGAACACTGAAGCTTTCTTT. Using reference TRBV19 and TRBJ1-1 for the parts outside the CDR3, the full variable domain is DGGITQSPKYLFRKEGQNVTLSCEQNLNHDAMYWYRQDPGQGLRLIYYSQIVNDFQKGDIAEGYSVSREKKESFPLTVTSAQKNPTAFYLCASSIKVNTEAFFGQGTRLTVV.

Only a few counts were recorded for this clonotype. V is TRBV6-1 and J is TRBJ2-7; unclear D gene. This CDR3 has 13 residues. Looked up from germline, CDR1 is MNHNS and CDR2 is SASEGT. With 5 bases removed from V and 0 bases from J, the gap between germline ends came to 8 bases. The CDR3 coding sequence is TGTGCCAGCAGTACCCAGAGCTCCTACGAGCAGTACGTC. Protein: CASSTQSSYEQYV.

In its sample, this clonotype was seen a few times. This chain joins TRBV7-3 and TRBJ2-3, with 7 bases that match TRBD2. Germline V gene lookup returns CDR1 SGHTA and CDR2 FQGTGA. This CDR3 region has 15 residues. V shed 5 bases and J 1 base; nucleotides not matched to a gene: 6. This chain's CDR3 is CASSPAGAGTDTQYF. DNA of the CDR3: TGTGCCAGCAGCCCCGCGGGAGCTGGCACAGATACGCAGTATTTT.

A few counts support this clonotype. The chain employs TRBV5-4 and TRBJ2-1; TRBD2 matches at 8 bases. The V and J ends lost 3 bases and 4 bases, in that order; junction bases with no gene match: 6. Per the germline V gene, CDR1 is SGHNT and CDR2 is YYREEE (reference sequence). CDR3 length: 15 amino acids. DNA of the CDR3: TGTGCCAGCAGCTCCGGGGGGGAGTTGTACAATGAGCAGTTCTTC. It specifies CASSSGGELYNEQFF. The full variable domain, in which reference TRBV5-4 and TRBJ2-1 provide the parts outside the CDR3, is ETGVTQSPTHLIKTRGQQVTLRCSSQSGHNTVSWYQQALGQGPQFIFQYYREEENGRGNFPPRFSGLQFPNYSSELNVNALELDDSALYLCASSSGGELYNEQFFGPGTRLTVL.

The rearrangement uses TRBV29-1 and TRBJ1-3, with 10 bases fitting TRBD1. The CDR3 runs 13 residues. Germline CDR1 and CDR2: SQVTM and ANQGSEA. The V gene end was trimmed by 8 bases and the J gene end by 2 bases; junction bases not matched to a gene: 3. The CDR3, as DNA: TGCAGCTTTGGGACAGGGGCTGGAAACACCATATATTTT. Residues: CSFGTGAGNTIYF. The variable domain in full, with the rest retrieved from reference TRBV29-1 and TRBJ1-3, is SAVISQKPSRDICQRGTSLTIQCQVDSQVTMMFWYRQQPGQSLTLIATANQGSEATYESGFVIDKFPISRPNLTFSTLTVSNMSPEDSSIYLCSFGTGAGNTIYFGEGSWLTVV.

This clonotype was seen more than once but under ten times. This sequence joins TRBV15 and TRBJ1-2; maybe TRBD1 (5 bases). The germline CDR1 and CDR2 sequences are LNHNV and YYDKDF (reference sequence). Trimming removed 0 bases at V and 8 bases at J, with 13 bases between. This CDR3 region has 14 residues. The CDR3 sequence is CATSRDFGDGGYTF. CDR3 nucleotides: TGTGCCACCAGCAGAGATTTCGGGGACGGAGGCTACACCTTC.

In its sample, this clonotype was seen many times. This rearrangement joins TRBV7-2 to TRBJ2-3; 8 positions match TRBD2. CDR1 is SGHTA, CDR2 FQGNSA, per germline. This CDR3 spans 15 amino acids. The trim removed 7 bases at V and 0 bases at J, leaving 6 bases unmatched. The CDR3 loop reads CASTRTSGSTDTQYF. CDR3 nucleotides: TGTGCCAGCACCCGAACTAGCGGCAGCACAGATACGCAGTATTTT.

The CDR3 DNA reads as TGTGCCAGCAGCGTTAGCGGGAAGAGCTCCTACGAGCAGTACTTC. The encoded protein is CASSVSGKSSYEQYF. The chain carries TRBV7-2 and TRBJ2-7, with 8 bases aligning to TRBD2. V lost 5 bases, J lost 0 bases, and 6 bases stayed unmatched. Germline V gene sequence: CDR1 SGHTA, CDR2 FQGNSA. The CDR3 consists of 15 residues.

This clonotype was seen a handful of times. This chain links TRBV7-2 with TRBJ2-4, with a tentative D call TRBD1 (5 bases). CDR3 length equals 15 residues. Germline CDR1 is SGHTA and CDR2 is FQGNSA. The ends were cut back, 0 bases at V and 8 bases at J, with 14 bases in the middle. The CDR3 reads CASSLASRQGYIQYF. The CDR3 DNA follows: TGTGCCAGCAGCTTAGCTTCCCGGCAGGGCTACATTCAGTACTTC.

This clonotype was seen only a few times. The chain is built from TRBV10-3 and TRBJ2-5, with 7 bases aligning to TRBD1. The CDR3 loop spans 17 amino acids. CDR1 is ENHRY and CDR2 is SYGVKD in the germline V gene. The V segment lost 8 bases and the J segment 4 bases; nucleotides outside the gene matches: 19. The chain's CDR3 is CAIGGPGTASPGETQYF. CDR3 bases: TGTGCCATCGGGGGCCCGGGGACAGCGAGCCCGGGAGAGACCCAGTACTTC.

This clonotype was counted between two and nine times. This chain connects TRBV15 to TRBJ2-7, with TRBD2 as a possible D gene (6 bases). The CDR3 has 13 amino acids. CDR1 is LNHNV, CDR2 YYDKDF, per germline (reference sequence). V was pared by 0 bases and J by 8 bases, with 11 bases between. The CDR3 is CATSRDFGGKQYV. The CDR3, as DNA: TGTGCCACCAGCAGAGACTTTGGAGGGAAGCAGTACGTC.

There are a few counts of this clonotype. The chain uses TRBV7-8 and TRBJ2-1; 8 bases line up with TRBD1. This CDR3 is 15 amino acids long. Per germline, CDR1 SGHVS and CDR2 FQNEAQ. The ends lost 2 bases at V and 6 bases at J; junction bases unmatched: 6. CDR3 residues: CASSLFRGPTNEQFF. CDR3 nucleotides: TGTGCCAGCAGCTTATTCAGGGGGCCCACCAATGAGCAGTTCTTC. Together with reference TRBV7-8 and TRBJ2-1, the CDR3 gives the full variable domain: GAGVSQSPRYKVAKRGQDVALRCDPISGHVSLFWYQQALGQGPEFLTYFQNEAQLDKSGLPSDRFFAERPEGSVSTLKIQRTQQEDSAVYLCASSLFRGPTNEQFFGPGTRLTVL.